This T cell receptor beta chain is from a study of blood T cell repertoires in COVID-19. As for the study in general: All recovered Cohort 3 donors got two negative PCRs, got clearance, or saw symptom resolution.

Trimming cost V 6 bases and J 7 bases; bases outside gene matches: 8. CDR1 and CDR2 from the germline V gene are LNHDA and SQIVND (reference sequence). CDR3 length equals 14 residues. As handled by the study authors: Nucleated cell number was recorded as an estimate derived from reference gene primer amplification. TCRdb's table, derived via immunoSEQ multiplex PCR, lists solely in-frame clones and lacks some. V, J and clone size reflect that table, while D and trimming were determined from the DNA. This sample carries around 200,000 clones, 70% to 90% of them seen once, and the ten largest clones take roughly 3.3%. The study recruited people aged roughly 18 to 95 years across approximately 25 US areas. Participants reported their clinical history, and cohort assignment relied on those reports.

The sequence was obtained from a woman in her forties or fifties in a cohort exposed to, infected with or recovered from COVID-19 (not recorded which). The genes are TRBV19 and TRBJ1-4, with 7 bases fitting TRBD1. Sequenced: PBMCs or T cells enriched from blood (not recorded which). CDR3 sequence (DNA): TGTGCCAGTAGAGACAGGGCTGTGAGTGAAAAACTGTTTTTT. Amino acids: CASRDRAVSEKLFF.